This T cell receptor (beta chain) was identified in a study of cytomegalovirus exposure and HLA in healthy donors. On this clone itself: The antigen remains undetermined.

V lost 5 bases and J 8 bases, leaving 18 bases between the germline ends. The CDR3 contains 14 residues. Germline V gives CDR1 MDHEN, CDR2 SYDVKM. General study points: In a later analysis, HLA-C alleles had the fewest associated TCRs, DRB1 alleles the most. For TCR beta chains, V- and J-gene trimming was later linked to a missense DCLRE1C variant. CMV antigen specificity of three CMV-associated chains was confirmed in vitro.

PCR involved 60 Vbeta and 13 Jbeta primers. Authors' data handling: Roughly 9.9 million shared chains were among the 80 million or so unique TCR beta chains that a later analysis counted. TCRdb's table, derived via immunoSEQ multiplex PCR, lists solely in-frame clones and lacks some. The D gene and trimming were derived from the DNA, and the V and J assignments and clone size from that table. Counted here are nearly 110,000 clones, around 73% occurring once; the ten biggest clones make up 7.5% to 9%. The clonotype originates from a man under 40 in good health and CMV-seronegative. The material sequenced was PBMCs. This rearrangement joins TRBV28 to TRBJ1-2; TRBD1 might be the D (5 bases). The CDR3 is CASSPAEQGVGYTF. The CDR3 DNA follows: TGTGCCAGCAGTCCCGCCGAGCAGGGCGTGGGCTACACCTTC.